This entry describes one TCR beta chain. Its antigen is still unknown. PCR employed 60 Vbeta and 13 Jbeta primers. The method was immunoSEQ multiplex PCR; TCRdb's version includes in-frame clones alone and lacks a portion of them. The sample lists some 190,000 clones, around three quarters occurring once. These data originate in a study of cytomegalovirus exposure and HLA in healthy donors. Study-wide results and caveats: A later analysis reportedly identified an Asian-associated ancestry cluster as carrying fewer N-insertions than the approximately 670-donor mean.

Per germline, CDR1 SGHNT and CDR2 YENEEA. V shed 0 bases, J shed 3 bases, and the junction held 3 bases outside the gene matches. This CDR3 contains 16 residues. Though probably carrying unrecorded immune exposures, donors were nominally healthy at sampling. V is TRBV11-3 and J is TRBJ2-2, with 8 positions matching TRBD2. The material sequenced was PBMCs. This TCR came from a young woman in good health and CMV-seropositive. In DNA, the CDR3 is TGTGCCAGCAGCTTAGACCGCGGGGGGTACACCGGGGAGCTGTTTTTT. Its translation is CASSLDRGGYTGELFF.